Reported below is one T cell receptor (beta chain). Its antigen is as yet unknown. All TRB cDNA libraries came from 5' RACE performed with UMI labels. One entry per CDR3 protein, without DNA, is what TCRdb gives after re-calling the 5' RACE reads. The specimen's table records over 95,000 distinct CDR3 sequences. This specimen belongs to a study of CXCR3-negative and CXCR3-positive naive CD8 T cells. There are 16 residues in the CDR3. Germline CDR1 reads SGHAT; CDR2 reads FQNNGV. Findings and limits, study-wide: Greater hydrophobicity was found in TRB CDR3s of CXCR3-positive naive cells than of CXCR3-negative naive cells. Surface CD5 matched across naive subsets, and TRB CDR3 properties served to infer TCR strength.

The source of this sequence is a human donor in good health. Some clones in this sample may be carry-over from other donors' samples. The chain couples TRBV11-2 to TRBJ2-5; TCRdb designates TRBD2, a call that cannot be tested without DNA. The sequencing input was naive CXCR3+ CD8+ T cells from blood. Subset meaning: CD45RO-CCR7+CD27+CD95- naive CD8+ T cells expressing CXCR3 (TNR3+). CDR3 loop: CASSPNIGLAGETQYF.